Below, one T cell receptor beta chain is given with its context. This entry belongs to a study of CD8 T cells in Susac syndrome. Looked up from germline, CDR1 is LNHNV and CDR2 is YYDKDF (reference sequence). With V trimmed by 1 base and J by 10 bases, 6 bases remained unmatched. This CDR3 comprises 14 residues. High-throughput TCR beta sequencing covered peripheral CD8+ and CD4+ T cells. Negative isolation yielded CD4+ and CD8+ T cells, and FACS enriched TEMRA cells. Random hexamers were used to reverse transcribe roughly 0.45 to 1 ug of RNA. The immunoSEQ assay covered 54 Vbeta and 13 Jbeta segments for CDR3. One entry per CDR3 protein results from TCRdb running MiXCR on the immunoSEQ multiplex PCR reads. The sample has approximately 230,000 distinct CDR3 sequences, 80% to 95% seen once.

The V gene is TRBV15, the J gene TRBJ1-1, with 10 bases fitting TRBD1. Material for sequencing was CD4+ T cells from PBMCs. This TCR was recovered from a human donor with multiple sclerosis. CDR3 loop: CATSRVVDRGRAFF. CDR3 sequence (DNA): TGTGCCACCAGCAGAGTTGTGGACAGGGGGAGAGCTTTCTTT.